Given below is one TCR beta chain in context. The antigen is undetermined. In chemo-refractory metastatic non-small-cell lung cancer, patients got ipilimumab CTLA-4 blockade together with focal radiation. Data came from immunoSEQ multiplex PCR; TCRdb stores just in-frame clones and leaves some out. This table holds about 81,000 clones, roughly 78% found once. The CDR3 consists of 17 residues. The V end was cut by 0 bases, the J end by 0 bases, with 12 bases between. Germline values: CDR1 SNHLY, CDR2 FYNNEI. This entry comes from a study of radiotherapy plus CTLA-4 blockade in lung cancer. The study's findings and limits: Together with interferon-beta, which increased in serum after radiation, early dynamic changes in blood T cell clones were reportedly the best predictors of response. Clones of tumor-derived TCRs expanded in blood after radiotherapy plus ipilimumab.

The receptor was derived from a human donor with non-small cell lung cancer that progressed on radiotherapy plus ipilimumab. The sequencing here drew on peripheral blood, taken from a patient treated with radiotherapy plus ipilimumab. The chain is built from TRBV2 and TRBJ1-3; D perhaps matches TRBD1 (5 bases). CDR3 sequence reads: CASSEAGPALSGNTIYF. The CDR3 DNA reads as TGTGCCAGCAGTGAAGCGGGGCCAGCACTCTCTGGAAACACCATATATTTT.